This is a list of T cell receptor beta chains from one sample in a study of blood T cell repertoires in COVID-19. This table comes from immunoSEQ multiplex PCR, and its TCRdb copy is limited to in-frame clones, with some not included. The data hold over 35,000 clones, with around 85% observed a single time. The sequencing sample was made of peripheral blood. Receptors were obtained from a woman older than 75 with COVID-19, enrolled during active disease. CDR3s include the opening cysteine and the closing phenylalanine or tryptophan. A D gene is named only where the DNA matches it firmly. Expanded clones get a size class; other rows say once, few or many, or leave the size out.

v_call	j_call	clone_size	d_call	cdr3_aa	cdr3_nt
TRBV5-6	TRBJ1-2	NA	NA	CASSATWQGGGYTF	TGTGCCAGCAGCGCCACGTGGCAGGGAGGAGGCTACACCTTC
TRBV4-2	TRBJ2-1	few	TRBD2	CASSQPGRTYNEQFF	TGTGCCAGCAGCCAACCCGGGAGGACGTACAATGAGCAGTTCTTC
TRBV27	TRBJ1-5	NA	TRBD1	CASRKTGGTNQPQHF	TGTGCCAGCCGGAAAACAGGGGGAACTAATCAGCCCCAGCATTTT
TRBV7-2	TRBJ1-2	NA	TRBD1	CASSFQSGGLEGGYTF	TGTGCCAGCAGCTTCCAATCAGGGGGACTGGAGGGTGGCTACACCTTC
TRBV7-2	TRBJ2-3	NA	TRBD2	CASSWTSGGTDTQYF	TGTGCCAGCAGCTGGACTAGCGGGGGGACAGATACGCAGTATTTT
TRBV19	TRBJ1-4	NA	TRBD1	CASMGQGNEKLFF	TGTGCCAGTATGGGACAGGGGAATGAAAAACTGTTTTTT
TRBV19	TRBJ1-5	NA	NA	CASSPPGRVQPQHF	TGTGCCAGTAGTCCACCGGGAAGGGTTCAGCCCCAGCATTTT
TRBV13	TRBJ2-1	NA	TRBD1	CASSSGAGQGSLNEQFF	TGTGCCAGCAGCTCCGGAGCTGGACAGGGGAGTCTCAATGAGCAGTTCTTC
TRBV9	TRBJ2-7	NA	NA	CASSAGLQGDPYEQYF	TGTGCCAGCAGTGCCGGCTTACAGGGAGATCCATACGAGCAGTACTTC
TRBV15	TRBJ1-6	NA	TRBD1	CATSSDGQGLLYNSPLHF	TGTGCCACCAGCAGTGACGGACAGGGCCTACTCTATAATTCACCCCTCCACTTT
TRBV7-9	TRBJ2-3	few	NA	CASSFSAGFLRDTQYF	TGTGCCAGCAGCTTTTCGGCGGGTTTCCTCCGGGATACGCAGTATTTT
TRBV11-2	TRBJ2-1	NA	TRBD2	CASSYTSGTYNEQFF	TGTGCCAGCAGCTACACTAGCGGAACCTACAATGAGCAGTTCTTC
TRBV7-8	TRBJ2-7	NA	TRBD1	CASSSGTGGARQYF	TGTGCCAGCAGCTCCGGGACAGGGGGAGCGCGGCAGTACTTC
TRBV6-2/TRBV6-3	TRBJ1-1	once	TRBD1	CASSFRGENTEAFF	TGTGCCAGCAGCTTCAGGGGGGAAAACACTGAAGCTTTCTTT
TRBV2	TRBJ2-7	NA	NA	CASSGQGKEKQYF	TGTGCCAGCAGTGGGCAGGGGAAGGAGAAGCAGTACTTC
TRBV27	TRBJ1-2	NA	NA	CASRAFDRNYGYTF	TGTGCCAGCAGGGCATTTGACAGGAACTATGGCTACACCTTC
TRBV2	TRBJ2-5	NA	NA	CASSRTGLDSAQYF	TGTGCCAGCAGTAGAACAGGGTTGGATTCGGCCCAGTACTTC
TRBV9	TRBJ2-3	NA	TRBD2	CASSVAFGGRAGTDTQYF	TGTGCCAGCAGCGTAGCCTTTGGCGGGAGGGCCGGGACAGATACGCAGTATTTT
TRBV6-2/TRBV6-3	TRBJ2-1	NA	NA	CASSSRRDGGNNEQFF	TGTGCCAGCAGTTCCAGGCGGGACGGAGGCAACAATGAGCAGTTCTTC
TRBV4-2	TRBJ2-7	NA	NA	CASSPDSSYEQYF	TGTGCCAGCAGCCCGGACAGCTCCTACGAGCAGTACTTC
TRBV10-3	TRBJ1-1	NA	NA	CALRRQESTEAFF	TGTGCCCTTCGCCGACAGGAGAGCACTGAAGCTTTCTTT
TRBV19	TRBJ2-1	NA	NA	CASSRGYNEQFF	TGTGCCAGTAGTCGGGGGTACAATGAGCAGTTCTTC
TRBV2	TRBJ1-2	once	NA	CASSVLGAGGYTF	TGTGCCAGCAGTGTACTGGGAGCGGGTGGCTACACCTTC
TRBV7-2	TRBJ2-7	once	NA	CASSLVTAGPYEQYF	TGTGCCAGCAGCTTAGTGACAGCGGGCCCCTACGAGCAGTACTTC
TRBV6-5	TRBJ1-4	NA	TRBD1	CASSPGQGYNEKLFF	TGTGCCAGCAGCCCGGGACAGGGATATAATGAAAAACTGTTTTTT
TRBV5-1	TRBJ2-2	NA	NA	CASSQGTTNTGELFF	TGCGCCAGCAGCCAGGGGACAACGAACACCGGGGAGCTGTTTTTT
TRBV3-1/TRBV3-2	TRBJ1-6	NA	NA	CASSNRGGSYNSPLHF	TGTGCCAGCTCCAACCGGGGTGGATCCTATAATTCACCCCTCCACTTT
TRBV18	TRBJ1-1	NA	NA	CASSPPRGRVLNTEAFF	TGTGCCAGCTCACCACCAAGAGGGAGGGTCCTAAACACTGAAGCTTTCTTT
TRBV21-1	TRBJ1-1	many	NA	CASSKEYGQTFF	TGTGCCAGCAGCAAAGAGTACGGACAAACTTTCTTT
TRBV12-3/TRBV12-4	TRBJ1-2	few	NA	CASSTIRRKGYTF	TGTGCCAGCAGTACTATTCGGAGGAAGGGCTACACCTTC
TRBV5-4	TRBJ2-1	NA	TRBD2	CASSSPGLAHEQFF	TGTGCCAGCAGCTCGCCGGGACTAGCACATGAGCAGTTCTTC
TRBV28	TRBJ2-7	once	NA	CASTTLVPYEQYF	TGTGCCAGCACCACCCTAGTCCCCTACGAGCAGTACTTC
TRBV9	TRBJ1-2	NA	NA	CASSVGEALNYGYTF	TGTGCCAGCAGCGTAGGGGAGGCCTTAAACTATGGCTACACCTTC
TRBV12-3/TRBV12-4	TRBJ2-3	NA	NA	CASSRSGTDTQYF	TGTGCCAGCAGCCGGAGCGGGACAGATACGCAGTATTTT
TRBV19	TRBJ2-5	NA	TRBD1	CASSISGQGAFETQYF	TGTGCCAGTAGTATCTCGGGACAGGGGGCTTTTGAGACCCAGTACTTC
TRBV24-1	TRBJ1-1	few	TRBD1	CATSEGTGNTEAFF	TGTGCCACCAGTGAAGGGACAGGGAACACTGAAGCTTTCTTT
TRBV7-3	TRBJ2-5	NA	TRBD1	CASSPGGRPEETQYF	TGTGCCAGCAGCCCAGGGGGTAGACCCGAAGAGACCCAGTACTTC
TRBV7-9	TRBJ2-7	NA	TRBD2	CASSFRDSGTSGAPYEQYF	TGTGCCAGCAGCTTCAGGGATTCGGGGACTAGCGGGGCCCCCTACGAGCAGTACTTC
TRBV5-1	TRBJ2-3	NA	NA	CASSLQFTDTQYF	TGCGCCAGCAGCTTGCAGTTCACAGATACGCAGTATTTT
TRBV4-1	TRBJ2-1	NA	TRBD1	CASSQGQGARSYNEQFF	TGCGCCAGCAGCCAAGGACAGGGGGCGCGGTCCTACAATGAGCAGTTCTTC
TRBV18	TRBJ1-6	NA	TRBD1	CASQGTGNSPLHF	TGTGCCAGCCAGGGGACAGGTAATTCACCCCTCCACTTT
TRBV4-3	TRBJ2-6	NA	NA	CASTAQFNSGANVLTF	TGCGCCAGCACCGCACAATTTAACTCTGGGGCCAACGTCCTGACTTTC
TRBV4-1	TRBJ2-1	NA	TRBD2	CASSQEHRGGRYNEQFF	TGCGCCAGCAGCCAAGAGCACCGGGGGGGTAGATACAATGAGCAGTTCTTC
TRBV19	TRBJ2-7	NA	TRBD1	CASTPGRDSPYEQYF	TGTGCCAGTACGCCCGGTCGGGACAGTCCCTACGAGCAGTACTTC
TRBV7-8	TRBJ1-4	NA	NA	CASTLRSRGEKLFF	TGTGCCAGCACCTTGCGGTCAAGAGGTGAAAAACTGTTTTTT
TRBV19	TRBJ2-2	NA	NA	CASSPPIRGWATGELFF	TGTGCCAGTAGTCCCCCTATCAGAGGGTGGGCCACCGGGGAGCTGTTTTTT
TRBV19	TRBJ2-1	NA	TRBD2	CASSIGLAVSSYNEQFF	TGTGCCAGTAGTATCGGACTAGCGGTGAGCTCCTACAATGAGCAGTTCTTC
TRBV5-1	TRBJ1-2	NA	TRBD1	CASSLEGQGATDGYTF	TGCGCCAGCAGCTTGGAGGGACAGGGGGCGACGGATGGCTACACCTTC
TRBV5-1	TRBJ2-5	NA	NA	CASSPQVGGQETQYF	TGCGCCAGCAGCCCCCAGGTGGGGGGCCAAGAGACCCAGTACTTC
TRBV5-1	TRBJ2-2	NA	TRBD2	CASSLAVAGGTGELFF	TGCGCCAGCAGCTTGGCAGTAGCGGGGGGAACCGGGGAGCTGTTTTTT
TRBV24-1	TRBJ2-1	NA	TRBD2	CATSAERGYNEQFF	TGTGCCACCAGTGCTGAGCGGGGATACAATGAGCAGTTCTTC
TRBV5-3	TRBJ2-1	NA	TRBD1	CARSLRDRVTSSCDNEQFF	TGTGCCAGAAGCTTAAGGGACAGGGTGACTAGCTCATGTGATAATGAGCAGTTCTTC
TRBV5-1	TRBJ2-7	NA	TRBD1	CASSFSGQGGSYEQYF	TGCGCCAGCAGCTTTTCAGGACAGGGGGGGTCCTACGAGCAGTACTTC
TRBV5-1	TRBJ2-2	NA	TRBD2	CASSTYTSGSITGELFF	TGCGCCAGCAGCACCTACACTAGCGGGAGTATCACCGGGGAGCTGTTTTTT
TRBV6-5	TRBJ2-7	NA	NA	CASSYQDNSYEQYF	TGTGCCAGCAGTTACCAGGACAACTCCTACGAGCAGTACTTC